This TCR beta chain appears in the sequencing data of a study of cytomegalovirus exposure and HLA in healthy donors. Overall study context: In a later analysis, it was reported that the 120 or so validation repertoires had been produced on the same platform as the 500 to 750 repertoires belonging to the first cohort. Whole-study findings and limits: Reportedly, cytomegalovirus status was diagnosed with high sensitivity and specificity. Whilst most TCR sequences proved rare, a subset of public TCRs occurred across many donors. Subsequent analysis revealed that first-cohort TCR clusters tended to co-occur in the 120 or so validation repertoires.

CDR1 SGHNT and CDR2 YYREEE come from the germline V gene (reference sequence). The ends were cut back, 0 bases at V and 6 bases at J, with 10 bases in the middle. The CDR3 runs 14 residues. The protocol was immunoSEQ multiplex PCR, while the TCRdb copy is restricted to in-frame clones and leaves out a portion. The data contain around 130,000 clones, 89% of them singletons. As concerns this clone: Its antigen is unknown.

The genes are TRBV5-4 and TRBJ2-1; no reliable D call. Sequencing input: PBMCs. The sequence derives from a man aged 25-40 years in good health and CMV-seronegative. CDR3 DNA sequence: TGTGCCAGCAGCTTGGCCGACAAGATCAATGAGCAGTTCTTC. Translated, it gives CASSLADKINEQFF.